What follows are 25 T cell receptor beta chains derived from one specimen sequenced in a study of T cell responses to AZD1222 COVID-19 vaccine (TCRdb year 2021). The time point tag for this specimen amounts to: baseline before first vaccination. Library generation was performed with the immunoSEQ multiplex PCR assay. As stored in TCRdb, this immuneACCESS dataset retains in-frame rearrangements with V and J assigned. A fraction of the clones does not appear; measured against another copy, unresolved V genes explain less than half of the discrepancy, and the remainder lacks a known reason. The sample yields roughly 160,000 clones; roughly nine tenths were counted once. Together, the top ten hold 6% to 8% of the sample. This specimen was peripheral blood, taken on day 0 of AZD1222 vaccination. These receptors were obtained from an adult in good health.

This clone is a singleton in its sample. The rearrangement uses TRBV9 and TRBJ2-7; D remains ambiguous. V was trimmed by 1 base and J by 6 bases, leaving 11 bases between them. The CDR3 sequence is 13 residues long. Germline-derived CDR1 and CDR2 are SGDLS and YYNGEE. CDR3 sequence (DNA): TGTGCCAGCAGCGTAAACTCCCCGGGCGAGCAGTACTTC. Its protein is CASSVNSPGEQYF.

The J gene is TRBJ2-3, the V gene TRBV19; 9 nucleotides match TRBD2. This CDR3 has 17 residues. CDR1 is LNHDA and CDR2 is SQIVND in the germline V gene (reference sequence). V lost 4 bases to trimming and J lost 4 bases; unmatched junction nucleotides: 12. The CDR3 reads CASSTTFAGGAADTQYF. The CDR3 DNA follows: TGTGCCAGTAGTACTACTTTTGCGGGGGGGGCCGCAGATACGCAGTATTTT.

V is TRBV5-4 and J is TRBJ1-2; D ambiguous. Germline V lookup: CDR1 SGHNT, CDR2 YYREEE (reference sequence). There are 14 residues in the CDR3. Trimming took off 2 bases at V and 2 bases at J, with 10 bases between the two ends. CDR3 in amino acids: CASSFSRGNYGYTF. Written as DNA, the CDR3 is TGTGCCAGCAGCTTCTCTCGTGGCAACTATGGCTACACCTTC.

The gene calls are TRBV9 and TRBJ1-2; the D gene is possibly TRBD1 (6 bases). CDR1 and CDR2 from the germline V gene are SGDLS and YYNGEE. CDR3 size: 14 residues. V was clipped by 0 bases and J by 2 bases, with 8 bases between them. The CDR3 region is CASSVGGQNYGYTF. The CDR3 DNA sequence: TGTGCCAGCAGCGTAGGGGGACAAAACTATGGCTACACCTTC.

This chain links TRBV12-1 with TRBJ2-5; the table assigns TRBD2, which was not confirmed against the DNA. TRBV12-1 is classified as a pseudogene. The CDR3 has 16 amino acids. CDR3 protein: CASSLRLAGAQETQYF. The DNA of the CDR3 is TGTGCCAGCAGCTTGCGGCTAGCGGGGGCCCAAGAGACCCAGTACTTC.

V and J are TRBV28 and TRBJ1-5; D ambiguous. V was trimmed by 5 bases and J by 4 bases, leaving 6 bases between them. The V gene's germline CDR1 is MDHEN and CDR2 SYDVKM. This CDR3 comprises 12 residues. The CDR3 region has the DNA TGTGCCAGCAGTCTAGGTAATCAGCCCCAGCATTTT. As protein: CASSLGNQPQHF.

The chain uses TRBV4-2 and TRBJ1-6; 9 positions match TRBD1. From germline, CDR1 is LGHNA and CDR2 YNFKEQ. V was pared by 2 bases and J by 9 bases, with 5 bases of the junction left unmatched. The CDR3 has 15 residues. The chain's CDR3 is CASSQPDRGSSPLHF. The DNA of the CDR3 is TGTGCCAGCAGCCAACCGGACAGGGGTAGTTCACCCCTCCACTTT.

The gene calls are TRBV28 and TRBJ1-1; possible D gene TRBD1, 6 bases. The germline CDR1 and CDR2 sequences are MDHEN and SYDVKM. Trimming took 4 bases from V and 1 from J, leaving 10 bases between them. CDR3 length: 14 amino acids. The CDR3 here is CASSWVGGNTEAFF. The CDR3, as DNA: TGTGCCAGCAGTTGGGTAGGGGGGAACACTGAAGCTTTCTTT.

This chain links TRBV27 with TRBJ1-1; TRBD1 matches 7 bases. CDR3 length: 14 amino acids. The V and J ends lost 5 bases and 2 bases, in that order; junction bases with no gene match: 5. CDR1 is MNHEY, CDR2 SMNVEV, per germline (reference sequence). For the CDR3, the DNA is TGTGCCAGCAGTCCGGACAGGACCAACACTGAAGCTTTCTTT. Its translation: CASSPDRTNTEAFF.

Concerning this clone: Other nucleotide sequences in the sample specify the same CDR3. The chain combines TRBV5-1 with TRBJ1-2; 7 bases are a match to TRBD1. This CDR3 spans 13 amino acids. With V trimmed by 0 bases and J by 6 bases, 2 bases remained unmatched. Per germline, CDR1 SGHRS and CDR2 YFSETQ. The CDR3 DNA follows: TGCGCCAGCAGCTTGGGACAGGGAGATGGCTACACCTTC. Translation gives CASSLGQGDGYTF.

This clone appeared a single time. This chain links TRBV27 with TRBJ1-1; maybe TRBD1 (6 bases). The V and J ends lost 5 bases and 1 base respectively, with 8 bases between them. Germline loops: CDR1 MNHEY, CDR2 SMNVEV (reference sequence). The CDR3 is 13 amino acids. The CDR3 region is CASSGTRNTEAFF. CDR3 coding DNA: TGTGCCAGCAGTGGGACACGGAACACTGAAGCTTTCTTT.

The V call is TRBV7-8, the J call TRBJ1-2; maybe TRBD1 (5 bases). Germline lookup yields CDR1 SGHVS and CDR2 FQNEAQ. V was shortened by 0 bases and J by 4 bases, with 12 bases between the two germline ends. There are 15 residues in the CDR3. CDR3 amino acids: CASSLAPGARYGYTF. CDR3 nucleotides: TGTGCCAGCAGCTTAGCTCCCGGGGCACGCTATGGCTACACCTTC.

V is TRBV5-4 and J is TRBJ1-1; the D is unclear. Per germline, CDR1 SGHNT and CDR2 YYREEE (reference sequence). The CDR3 loop spans 15 amino acids. The ends were cut back, 3 bases at V and 3 bases at J, with 15 bases in the middle. DNA of the CDR3: TGTGCCAGCAGCTCGGACCGGGAGACTGACACTGAAGCTTTCTTT. It specifies CASSSDRETDTEAFF.

This chain connects TRBV16 to TRBJ2-3; D may correspond to TRBD1 or TRBD2 (5 bases each). The CDR3 has 10 residues. Germline CDR1 is KGHSY and CDR2 is FQNENV. Deletions cut 8 bases from V and 5 bases from J, with 5 bases between. The CDR3 DNA reads as TGTGCCAGCGGGGGAGATACGCAGTATTTT. It encodes CASGGDTQYF. The entire variable domain, with the rest obtained from reference TRBV16 and TRBJ2-3, is as follows: GEEVAQTPKHLVRGEGQKAKLYCAPIKGHSYVFWYQQVLKNEFKFLISFQNENVFDETGMPKERFSAKCLPNSPCSLEIQATKLEDSAVYFCASGGDTQYFGPGTRLTVL.

The chain recombines TRBV5-1 with TRBJ1-2; TRBD1 agrees at 7 bases. After removal of 0 bases from V and 2 bases from J, the junction contained 1 base not matched to a gene. This CDR3 has 14 residues. Per the germline V gene, CDR1 is SGHRS and CDR2 is YFSETQ. The CDR3 sequence is CASSLGGQNYGYTF. The CDR3 DNA is TGCGCCAGCAGCTTGGGGGGACAGAACTATGGCTACACCTTC.

This clone was detected only a few times. V and J are TRBV6-5 and TRBJ2-7, with 10 bases fitting TRBD2. The CDR3 is 15 residues long. Germline V lookup: CDR1 MNHEY, CDR2 SVGAGI. With V trimmed by 7 bases and J by 2 bases, 8 bases remained unmatched. CDR3 nucleotide sequence: TGTGCCAGCACCATAGCGGGGGGCTTGACCTACGAGCAGTACGTC. Translating it yields CASTIAGGLTYEQYV.

The chain is built from TRBV6-5 and TRBJ2-5; TRBD1 agrees at 7 bases. V trimming: 2 bases; J trimming: 5 bases; junction bases outside the gene matches: 5. Germline-derived CDR1 and CDR2 are MNHEY and SVGAGI. The CDR3 has 14 residues. CDR3 in amino acids: CASSYRQGGETQYF. The DNA for the CDR3 is TGTGCCAGCAGTTACCGACAGGGTGGGGAGACCCAGTACTTC.

This chain joins TRBV7-9 and TRBJ2-5; the D gene is possibly TRBD1 (6 bases). Trimming took off 3 bases at V and 5 bases at J, with 22 bases between the two ends. The CDR3 is made up of 17 amino acids. CDR1 SEHNR and CDR2 FQNEAQ come from the germline V gene (reference sequence). For the CDR3, the DNA is TGTGCCAGCAGCTTTCGACGCGCTACGGGACAAGGGGAGACCCAGTACTTC. Its translation is CASSFRRATGQGETQYF.

The rearrangement uses TRBV5-1 and TRBJ2-1, with 11 bases matching TRBD1. V was pared by 4 bases and J by 6 bases, with 6 bases of the junction left unmatched. This CDR3 has 15 residues. Germline V gives CDR1 SGHRS, CDR2 YFSETQ. The CDR3 region has the DNA TGCGCCAGCAGCCCGGACAGGGGGCCAGCCAATGAGCAGTTCTTC. It specifies CASSPDRGPANEQFF.

The gene calls are TRBV5-6 and TRBJ1-2; maybe TRBD1 (5 bases). Germline V CDR1 and CDR2: SGHDT, YYEEEE. This CDR3 has 14 amino acids. Trimming removed 3 bases at V and 8 bases at J, with 17 bases between. The CDR3 DNA reads TGTGCCAGCAGCTCAATCGGGGGGTTATCGGGCTACACCTTC. Its translation: CASSSIGGLSGYTF.

This clone was detected once. The chain recombines TRBV7-3 with TRBJ1-2, with a weak D call TRBD1 (6 bases). The CDR3 is 15 residues long. V shed 5 bases and J shed 2 bases, with 15 bases lying between them. Per germline, CDR1 SGHTA and CDR2 FQGTGA. The CDR3 nucleotides are TGTGCCAGCAGCGAGAATAGGGACACAAACTATGGCTACACCTTC. It encodes CASSENRDTNYGYTF.

This chain connects TRBV12-3 or TRBV12-4 to TRBJ2-7; unclear D gene. V lost 3 bases to trimming and J lost 3 bases, with 9 bases between them. The CDR3 loop spans 13 amino acids. In nucleotides, the CDR3 is TGTGCCAGCAGTTTCCTCATTCACTACGAGCAGTACTTC. Protein: CASSFLIHYEQYF.

V gene TRBV2 combines with J gene TRBJ1-3; TRBD1 matches 7 bases. The length of the CDR3 is 17 residues. The germline CDR1 and CDR2 sequences are SNHLY and FYNNEI. V trimming: 5 bases; J trimming: 0 bases; junction bases outside the gene matches: 10. The CDR3 region is CASSLRQGYFSGNTIYF. CDR3 DNA sequence: TGTGCCAGCAGTTTACGACAGGGCTACTTCTCTGGAAACACCATATATTTT.

The chain employs TRBV4-2 and TRBJ1-1; no definite D call. V lost 4 bases and J 6 bases, leaving 18 bases between the germline ends. The CDR3 extends over 15 amino acids. Germline lookup yields CDR1 LGHNA and CDR2 YNFKEQ. The CDR3 loop is CASSRAKGRSPEAFF. The CDR3 region has the DNA TGTGCCAGCAGCCGTGCTAAAGGCAGGAGCCCTGAAGCTTTCTTT.

This rearrangement joins TRBV11-3 to TRBJ2-5, with D perhaps matching TRBD1 (5 bases). There are 13 residues in the CDR3. Trimming cost V 3 bases and J 4 bases, with 9 bases left between them. In germline, CDR1 is SGHNT, CDR2 YENEEA. CDR3 in amino acids: CASSFAGSETQYF. CDR3 in DNA: TGTGCCAGCAGCTTCGCAGGGTCAGAGACCCAGTACTTC.